This T cell receptor beta chain emerged from a study of blood T cell repertoires in COVID-19. Per germline, CDR1 SGDLS and CDR2 YYNGEE. The CDR3 extends over 16 amino acids. V was clipped by 0 bases and J by 5 bases; unmatched bases: 1. Those enrolled in Seattle joined during active infection and were followed longitudinally afterward. Clones were sequenced by immunoSEQ multiplex PCR, and TCRdb holds only the in-frame ones, with some missing. The table records around 77,000 clones, 83% of them present only once. This chain links TRBV9 with TRBJ2-5, with 16 bases matching TRBD2. Sequencing was performed on peripheral blood. The receptor was derived from a man under 40 with COVID-19, enrolled during active disease. CDR3 DNA sequence: TGTGCCAGCAGCGTAGGGGGACTAGCGGGAGGGGAGACCCAGTACTTC. It is translated as CASSVGGLAGGETQYF.